The 32 T cell receptor beta chains below were found in one sample sequenced in a study of low-dose radiotherapy and immunotherapy resistance in tumors. Time point denoted: after trial treatment. Treatment: LDRT plus nivolumab, ipilimumab, low-dose cyclophosphamide and aspirin (RACIN trial). First-strand cDNA used TRAV- and TRBV-specific primers, covering alpha and beta chains. PCR amplification of the TCRs was performed with Phusion for approximately 20 PCR cycles, and it relied on a constant-region primer together with a V-primer adapter. TCRdb passed the reads through MiXCR, listing each CDR3 protein once. The table shows under 110,000 distinct CDR3 sequences, with 20% to 25% occurring only once. Source: PBMCs, taken after low-dose radiotherapy plus immunotherapy. All receptors come from a male donor with prostate cancer.

This clonotype occurred many times. This chain joins TRBV19 and TRBJ2-3; TRBD2 is a possible D gene (6 bases). Trimming took off 5 bases at V and 4 bases at J, with 10 bases between the two ends. Germline V gives CDR1 LNHDA, CDR2 SQIVND (reference sequence). The CDR3 totals 13 residues. DNA of the CDR3: TGTGCCAGTAGTTGGCGCGGGGCAGATACGCAGTATTTT. It codes for CASSWRGADTQYF.

Many counts were recorded for this clonotype. This rearrangement joins TRBV6-2 or TRBV6-3 to TRBJ2-7; 10 bases fit TRBD2. CDR1 MNHEY and CDR2 SVGEGT come from the germline V gene. There are 15 residues in the CDR3. The V segment lost 6 bases and the J segment 6 bases; nucleotides outside the gene matches: 11. In nucleotides, the CDR3 is TGTGCCAGCAGAAGGACAGCGGGGGGGACCTCCGAGCAGTACTTC. Its translation is CASRRTAGGTSEQYF.

This clonotype was recorded many times. The gene calls are TRBV10-3 and TRBJ2-5; tentatively, D is TRBD2 (6 bases). The V and J ends lost 4 bases and 5 bases respectively, with 11 bases between them. Germline CDR1 ENHRY, CDR2 SYGVKD. There are 13 residues in the CDR3. CDR3 bases: TGTGCCATCAGTGCCTGGGGGGAGGAGACCCAGTACTTC. This gives the protein CAISAWGEETQYF.

This clonotype was counted a few times. Given a far larger clone just one base away, this is likely a sequencing read error. This chain joins TRBV5-1 and TRBJ2-1, with 8 positions matching TRBD1. The germline gives CDR1 SGHRS, CDR2 YFSETQ. Trimming at V came to 3 bases and at J to 10 bases, leaving 15 bases not matched to a gene. The CDR3 sequence is 16 residues long. The CDR3: CASSWRTGQGSGEQFF. The CDR3, as DNA: TGCGCCAGCAGCTGGCGGACCGGACAGGGTTCGGGGGAGCAGTTCTTC.

Concerning this clonotype: The DNA is left out, because the CDR3 cannot be placed on it with certainty; the CDR3 is given as TCRdb lists it. The chain carries TRBV6-6 and TRBJ2-2; the table names TRBD2, a call not compared with the DNA. The CDR3 length is 18 residues, termini included. The germline gives CDR1 MNHNY, CDR2 SVGAGI (reference sequence). The CDR3 sequence is CASGLAGTWNTGELFFFF.

There are many counts of this clonotype. J is TRBJ1-6 and V is TRBV4-2; D ambiguous. Trimming shortened V by 0 bases and J by 3 bases, and 6 bases separated the two germline ends. CDR3 length: 15 amino acids. From germline, CDR1 is LGHNA and CDR2 YNFKEQ. The CDR3 DNA reads as TGTGCCAGCAGCCAAGATTACAACTATAATTCACCCCTCCACTTT. Protein product: CASSQDYNYNSPLHF.

Ten or more counts support this clonotype. The CDR3 DNA reads as TGTGCCAGCAGCTTAAGACAGGGGCGTAACTATGGCTACACCTTC. Translated, it gives CASSLRQGRNYGYTF. The V call is TRBV7-2, the J call TRBJ1-2; 8 bases align to TRBD1. This CDR3 has 15 residues. The V gene end was trimmed by 2 bases and the J gene end by 1 base; junction bases not matched to a gene: 3. CDR1 and CDR2 from the germline V gene are SGHTA and FQGNSA.

At least ten counts were recorded for this clonotype. The gene calls are TRBV5-1 and TRBJ2-2, with TRBD2 as a possible D gene (6 bases). Trimming cost V 3 bases and J 6 bases, with 12 bases left between them. The CDR3 contains 14 residues. Germline-derived CDR1 and CDR2 are SGHRS and YFSETQ. The chain's CDR3 is CASSSPPSAGELFF. CDR3 DNA: TGCGCCAGCAGCTCCCCTCCTAGCGCCGGGGAGCTGTTTTTT.

In nucleotides, the CDR3 is TGTGCCAGCAGTACCGGACAGGGCACGGGTGAGCAGTACTTC. Amino acids: CASSTGQGTGEQYF. V is TRBV28 and J is TRBJ2-7; 8 nucleotides line up with TRBD1. Trimming took 5 bases from V and 7 from J; bases not matched to a gene: 10. CDR1 and CDR2 (germline): MDHEN, SYDVKM. This CDR3 spans 14 amino acids.

This clonotype was seen at least ten times. V is TRBV5-1 and J is TRBJ1-1; tentative D call: TRBD1 (5 bases). The germline gives CDR1 SGHRS, CDR2 YFSETQ. The V end lost 3 bases, the J end lost 0 bases, and 9 bases lay between the germline ends. The CDR3 runs to 14 residues. This chain's CDR3 is CASSWDGMNTEAFF. In DNA form, the CDR3 reads TGCGCCAGCAGCTGGGACGGAATGAACACTGAAGCTTTCTTT.

On this clonotype itself: This probably arose from a read error, given a far larger clone one base away. The V and J genes are TRBV6-5 and TRBJ1-3; D unresolved. Per the germline V gene, CDR1 is MNHEY and CDR2 is SVGAGI. The length of the CDR3 is 19 residues. V lost 2 bases, J lost 4 bases, and 24 bases lay in between. CDR3 DNA: TGTGCCAGCAGTTACCAGATGGACCGCTCCGATACGGCAGGAAACACCATATATTTT. It yields the protein CASSYQMDRSDTAGNTIYF.

This clonotype was observed many times. The chain couples TRBV5-6 to TRBJ2-5; weak D call: TRBD1 (6 bases). CDR3 size: 15 residues. CDR1 and CDR2 (germline): SGHDT, YYEEEE. Deletions cut 4 bases from V and 1 base from J, with 14 bases between. CDR3 bases: TGTGCCAGCAGCACCTTGGACAGAACCCAAGAGACCCAGTACTTC. This gives the protein CASSTLDRTQETQYF.

This clonotype turned up a few times. The V and J genes are TRBV27 and TRBJ1-5; D may be TRBD1 (5 bases). In germline, CDR1 is MNHEY, CDR2 SMNVEV (reference sequence). Trimming removed 3 bases from V and 7 bases from J, with 16 bases in between. The CDR3 extends over 15 amino acids. Written as DNA, the CDR3 is TGTGCCAGCAGTTTGGGGTCGGGGCAAGGACAGCCCCAGCATTTT. Translation: CASSLGSGQGQPQHF.

V gene TRBV12-3 or TRBV12-4 combines with J gene TRBJ1-1, with a weak D call TRBD1 (5 bases). The CDR3 covers 15 residues. V gave up 2 bases and J gave up 4 bases, with 14 bases separating them. CDR3 sequence (DNA): TGTGCCAGCAGTTTACGGGACGGAGGAACCACTGAAGCTTTCTTT. Amino acids: CASSLRDGGTTEAFF.

In regard to this clonotype: This may be a read error, as it is one base from a much larger clone. The V call is TRBV11-2, the J call TRBJ2-5, with D uncertain. Germline CDR1 and CDR2: SGHAT and FQNNGV. The CDR3 extends over 13 amino acids. The V and J ends lost 2 bases and 0 bases respectively, with 4 bases between them. CDR3 amino acids: CASSLSYQETQYF. CDR3 in DNA: TGTGCCAGCAGCTTATCGTACCAAGAGACCCAGTACTTC.

This clonotype was recorded many times. This chain uses TRBV20-1 with TRBJ2-1; D remains unclear. V was shortened by 4 bases and J by 10 bases, with 8 bases between the two germline ends. The CDR3 covers 10 residues. CDR1 and CDR2 from the germline V gene are DFQATT and SNEGSKA (reference sequence). CDR3 sequence (DNA): TGCAGTGCTAACGGGTACGAGCAGTTCTTC. Residues: CSANGYEQFF.

At least ten counts were recorded for this clonotype. The V and J genes are TRBV18 and TRBJ2-2, with D perhaps being TRBD1 or TRBD2 (6 bases each). Trimming removed 6 bases from V and 7 bases from J, with 15 bases in between. CDR1 and CDR2 from the germline V gene are KGHSH and LQKENI. The CDR3 has 14 residues. CDR3 sequence reads: CASSNGGLGGELFF. The CDR3 DNA reads as TGTGCCAGCTCGAACGGGGGCCTAGGCGGGGAGCTGTTTTTT.

The chain uses TRBV28 and TRBJ1-2; no reliable D call. V lost 9 bases, J lost 2 bases, and 19 bases lay in between. CDR1 and CDR2 from the germline V gene are MDHEN and SYDVKM. This CDR3 region has 15 residues. CDR3 sequence reads: CASSINVADNYGYTF. DNA for the CDR3: TGTGCCAGTAGTATCAACGTAGCAGACAACTATGGCTACACCTTC.

This clonotype was detected a few times. The rearrangement joins TRBV6-2 or TRBV6-3 to TRBJ2-1; 7 bases fit TRBD2. CDR3 length equals 15 residues. V was clipped by 5 bases and J by 4 bases; unmatched bases: 8. The germline gives CDR1 MNHEY, CDR2 SVGEGT. CDR3 DNA: TGTGCCAGCAGTCAAAGACTAGCAGGGTACAATGAGCAGTTCTTC. The encoded protein is CASSQRLAGYNEQFF.

The J gene is TRBJ2-1, the V gene TRBV2; tentatively, D is TRBD1 (6 bases). The V and J ends lost 6 bases and 3 bases respectively, with 9 bases between them. Germline V gene data show CDR1 as SNHLY and CDR2 as FYNNEI. This CDR3 has 13 amino acids. The CDR3 DNA reads as TGTGCCAGCAGGGAGACAGGCTACAATGAGCAGTTCTTC. Protein sequence: CASRETGYNEQFF.

The V call is TRBV2, the J call TRBJ2-5, with D tentatively TRBD2 (6 bases). The germline V gene has CDR1 SNHLY and CDR2 FYNNEI. The CDR3 totals 14 residues. V was pared by 2 bases and J by 6 bases, with 13 bases between. CDR3 nucleotides: TGTGCCAGCAGTGAATACGGGGGTGAGCAGACCCAGTACTTC. Encoded protein: CASSEYGGEQTQYF.

This clonotype was counted many times. V and J are TRBV19 and TRBJ2-5; TRBD2 matches at 9 bases. Trimming at V came to 3 bases and at J to 4 bases, leaving 6 bases not matched to a gene. The germline gives CDR1 LNHDA, CDR2 SQIVND (reference sequence). The CDR3 has 15 amino acids. Here the CDR3 DNA reads TGTGCCAGTAGTATTGAAGCGGGGGGTGGAGAGACCCAGTACTTC. Encoded protein: CASSIEAGGGETQYF.

The table lists this clonotype with a few counts. The V call is TRBV4-1, the J call TRBJ2-3, with D perhaps matching TRBD1 or TRBD2 (6 bases each). Trimming shortened V by 3 bases and J by 5 bases, and 24 bases separated the two germline ends. CDR1 is MGHRA and CDR2 is YSYEKL in the germline V gene. This CDR3 has 18 residues. CDR3 DNA sequence: TGCGCCAGCAGCCAGGAGTGGAAGGGGGGTACATCCTTAGATACGCAGTATTTT. Residues: CASSQEWKGGTSLDTQYF.

The CDR3 DNA is TGCAGCGTCTGGGAAGGGAACACTGAAGCTTTCTTT. It is translated as CSVWEGNTEAFF. The chain carries TRBV29-1 and TRBJ1-1; D remains unclear. Deletions cut 6 bases from V and 1 base from J, with 9 bases between. CDR1 SQVTM and CDR2 ANQGSEA come from the germline V gene. The CDR3 length is 12 residues.

This clonotype was counted ten times or more. The rearrangement uses TRBV19 and TRBJ2-3, with a weak D call TRBD1 (6 bases). CDR3 size: 15 residues. Germline V lookup: CDR1 LNHDA, CDR2 SQIVND (reference sequence). Trimming took 3 bases from V and 1 from J, leaving 11 bases between them. The CDR3 DNA reads as TGTGCCAGTAGTATTTTAGGGGGAGGCACAGATACGCAGTATTTT. Translating gives CASSILGGGTDTQYF.

There are many counts of this clonotype. CDR3 loop: CASSDLDGSTDTQYF. The DNA for the CDR3 is TGTGCCAGCAGTGATCTGGACGGTAGCACAGATACGCAGTATTTT. The rearrangement links TRBV2 to TRBJ2-3; D is unclear. The germline V gene encodes CDR1 SNHLY and CDR2 FYNNEI. CDR3 length: 15 amino acids. V lost 3 bases, J lost 0 bases, and 10 bases lay in between. The full variable domain, completed using reference TRBV2 and TRBJ2-3, is EPEVTQTPSHQVTQMGQEVILRCVPISNHLYFYWYRQILGQKVEFLVSFYNNEISEKSEIFDDQFSVERPDGSNFTLKIRSTKLEDSAMYFCASSDLDGSTDTQYFGPGTRLTVL.

This clonotype was picked up many times. The CDR3 DNA follows: TGTGCCAGTAGTATAGATCTACGGAGCGGGGGGAAAAGAGAGACCCAGTACTTC. The encoded protein is CASSIDLRSGGKRETQYF. V gene TRBV19 combines with J gene TRBJ2-5; 9 bases align to TRBD2. Germline V gene sequence: CDR1 LNHDA, CDR2 SQIVND (reference sequence). V was pared by 0 bases and J by 4 bases, with 12 bases of the junction left unmatched. This CDR3 is built from 18 residues.

The gene calls are TRBV7-2 and TRBJ2-1; D unclear. Germline V lookup: CDR1 SGHTA, CDR2 FQGNSA. V was trimmed by 5 bases and J by 0 bases, leaving 11 bases between them. There are 15 residues in the CDR3. The CDR3 DNA reads TGTGCCAGCAGCACCCACGAAAGCTCCTACAATGAGCAGTTCTTC. Protein sequence: CASSTHESSYNEQFF.

This clonotype appeared many times. The chain joins TRBV5-1 to TRBJ2-1, with D unclear. V lost 2 bases and J 6 bases, leaving 3 bases between the germline ends. Per germline, CDR1 SGHRS and CDR2 YFSETQ. This CDR3 spans 11 amino acids. The CDR3 sequence is CASSFSNEQFF. In nucleotides, the CDR3 is TGCGCCAGCAGCTTTAGCAATGAGCAGTTCTTC.

This clonotype was observed at least ten times. The chain couples TRBV12-3 or TRBV12-4 to TRBJ2-5; D call uncertain. The germline V and J ends were trimmed by 3 bases and 5 bases, with 10 bases remaining between them. CDR3 length equals 13 residues. The CDR3 nucleotides read TGTGCCAGCAGTTTTAAGTACGGGGAGACCCAGTACTTC. It is translated as CASSFKYGETQYF.

Remarks on this clonotype: A much larger clone sits a single nucleotide away, making a read error possible. Here the CDR3 reads CASGQNNEKLFF. The CDR3 DNA sequence: TGCGCCAGCGGCCAAAATAATGAAAAACTGTTTTTT. The rearrangement joins TRBV4-1 to TRBJ1-4, with D unclear. There are 12 residues in the CDR3. Looked up from germline, CDR1 is MGHRA and CDR2 is YSYEKL.

This clonotype was counted a single time. The J gene is TRBJ1-1, the V gene TRBV30, with a tentative D call TRBD1 (5 bases). The CDR3 runs 13 residues. CDR1 and CDR2 from the germline V gene are GTSNPN and SVGIG (reference sequence). The ends were cut back, 4 bases at V and 1 base at J, with 10 bases in the middle. The DNA for the CDR3 is TGTGCCTGGACCGTGGGACCGAACACTGAAGCTTTCTTT. This translates into CAWTVGPNTEAFF.